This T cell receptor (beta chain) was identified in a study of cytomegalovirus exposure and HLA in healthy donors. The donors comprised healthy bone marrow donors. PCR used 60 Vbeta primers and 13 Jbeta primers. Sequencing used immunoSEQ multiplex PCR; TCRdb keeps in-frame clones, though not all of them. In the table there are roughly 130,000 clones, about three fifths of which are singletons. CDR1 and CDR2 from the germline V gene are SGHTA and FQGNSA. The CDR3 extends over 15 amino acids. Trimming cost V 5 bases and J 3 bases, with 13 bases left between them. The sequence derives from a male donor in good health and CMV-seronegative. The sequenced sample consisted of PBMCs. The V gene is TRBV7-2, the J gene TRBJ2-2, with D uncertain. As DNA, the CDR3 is TGTGCCAGCAGCCCCCGTGCCAGCGACACCGGGGAGCTGTTTTTT. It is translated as CASSPRASDTGELFF.